This TCR beta chain came from a study of blood T cell repertoires in COVID-19. This clone has a handful of counts. Germline V gene data show CDR1 as LGHNT and CDR2 as FRNRAP. This CDR3 is built from 14 residues. V shed 3 bases and J 6 bases; nucleotides not matched to a gene: 5. Sequencing was performed with immunoSEQ multiplex PCR; in TCRdb, only in-frame clones are kept and a portion is missing. The sample has 200,000 or so clones, 85% to 90% seen once. Source material: peripheral blood. The clonotype was recovered from a man aged 55 to 70 with acute or convalescent COVID-19. The chain links TRBV12-5 to TRBJ2-7, with 10 bases lining up with TRBD2. In DNA, the CDR3 is TGTGCTAGTGGTTTAAGCGGGGGGGCCCCCGAGCAGTACTTC. Translation: CASGLSGGAPEQYF. Full variable domain (remainder filled in from reference TRBV12-5 and TRBJ2-7): DARVTQTPRHKVTEMGQEVTMRCQPILGHNTVFWYRQTMMQGLELLAYFRNRAPLDDSGMPKDRFSAEMPDATLATLKIQPSEPRDSAVYFCASGLSGGAPEQYFGPGTRLTVT.